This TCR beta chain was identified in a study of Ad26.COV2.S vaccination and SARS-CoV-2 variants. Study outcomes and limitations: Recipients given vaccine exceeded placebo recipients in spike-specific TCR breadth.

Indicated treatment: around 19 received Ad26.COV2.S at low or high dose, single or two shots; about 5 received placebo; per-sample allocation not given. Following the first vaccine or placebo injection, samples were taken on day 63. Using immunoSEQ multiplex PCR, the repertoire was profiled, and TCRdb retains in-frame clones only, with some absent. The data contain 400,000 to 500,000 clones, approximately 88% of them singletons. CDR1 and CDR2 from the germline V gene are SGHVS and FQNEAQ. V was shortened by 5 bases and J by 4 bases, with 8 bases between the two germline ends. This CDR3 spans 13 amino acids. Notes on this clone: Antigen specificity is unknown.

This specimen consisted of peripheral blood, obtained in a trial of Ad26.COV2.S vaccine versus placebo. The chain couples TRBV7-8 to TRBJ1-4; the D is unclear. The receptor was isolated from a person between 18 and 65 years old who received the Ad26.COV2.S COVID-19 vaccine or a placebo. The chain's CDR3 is CASSREYNEKLFF. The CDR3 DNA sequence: TGTGCCAGCAGCCGGGAATATAATGAAAAACTGTTTTTT.